The 21 T cell receptor beta chains given below trace back to one sample, sequenced in a study of T cell repertoires in cytomegalovirus infection (dated by TCRdb to between 2018 and 2021). Their target antigens are unknown. Sequencing relied on an Illumina HiSeq 1500. The public reads were quality trimmed at Q25 with fastp and then assembled into clones with MiXCR by TCRdb, keeping productive beta chains. Rows are combined by CDR3 protein, so each entry shows the most common genes and DNA. Here the sample has thousands of distinct CDR3 sequences; 45% to 60% occur a single time. The ten largest clonotypes hold around 73% of the sample. The material sequenced was PBMCs, sequenced either directly or after in vitro stimulation (not recorded which). Receptors were obtained from a human donor in good health (CMV status not recorded). Some clones in this sample may be carry-over from other donors' samples.

For this clonotype: The junction differs from germline at one of its ends, possibly a read error. This chain connects TRBV7-9 to TRBJ2-1; possible D gene TRBD1, 5 bases. Germline values: CDR1 SEHNR, CDR2 FQNEAQ (reference sequence). The CDR3 runs 16 residues. The CDR3 sequence: CASSLIGVSSYKETFF. The CDR3 coding sequence is TGTGCAAGCAGCTTAATAGGGGTCAGCTCCTACAAGGAGACGTTCTTC.

The sample holds many counts of this clonotype. The rearrangement joins TRBV12-3 or TRBV12-4 to TRBJ1-6; 9 bases agree with TRBD1. The CDR3 length is 14 residues. V was clipped by 6 bases and J by 8 bases; unmatched bases: 5. The CDR3: CASSPGQGDSPLHF. The DNA for the CDR3 is TGTGCCAGCAGCCCGGGACAGGGAGATTCACCCCTCCACTTT.

For this clonotype: This may come from a read error, since a much larger clone is one base off. Without the conserved terminal phenylalanine or tryptophan, this CDR3 likely stems from a read error. The chain employs TRBV5-4 and TRBJ2-1; TRBD1 is a possible D gene (6 bases). The CDR3 length is 15 residues. Germline V gene lookup returns CDR1 SGHNT and CDR2 YYREEE (reference sequence). With 0 bases removed from V and 5 bases from J, the gap between germline ends came to 12 bases. CDR3 residues: CASSLDGGYHNEQFL. The DNA for the CDR3 is TGTGCCAGCAGCTTGGATGGGGGCTACCACAATGAGCAGTTCTTA.

This clonotype has at least ten counts. The chain recombines TRBV6-6 with TRBJ1-1, with 11 bases matching TRBD1. The CDR3 extends over 15 amino acids. Germline values: CDR1 MNHNY, CDR2 SVGAGI (reference sequence). V lost 4 bases to trimming and J lost 5 bases; unmatched junction nucleotides: 6. The CDR3 is CASSFPGQGGTEAFF. The CDR3 coding sequence is TGTGCCAGCAGTTTTCCGGGACAGGGGGGAACTGAAGCTTTCTTT.

Note on this clonotype: The missing conserved phenylalanine or tryptophan at the end of this CDR3 makes a read error likely. Because the CDR3's place on the DNA is in doubt, the DNA is left out and the CDR3 is given as listed by TCRdb. The chain recombines TRBV7-4 with TRBJ2-1. From its first to its last residue, the CDR3 has 16 amino acids. Looked up from germline, CDR1 is SGHVT and CDR2 is SQSDAQ. CDR3 in amino acids: CASSLLGISTYNEKLG.

This rearrangement joins TRBV25-1 to TRBJ1-1; TRBD1 matches at 7 bases. Germline V gene sequence: CDR1 MGHDK, CDR2 SYGVNS. The V and J ends lost 6 bases and 10 bases, in that order; junction bases with no gene match: 5. There are 11 residues in the CDR3. The CDR3 nucleotides are TGTGCCAGCAGAACCAGGGGGGTAGCTTTCTTT. Translated: CASRTRGVAFF.

The chain recombines TRBV4-1 with TRBJ1-5; no clear D. The V gene's germline CDR1 is MGHRA and CDR2 YSYEKL. Trimming removed 4 bases from V and 2 bases from J, with 12 bases in between. CDR3 length: 15 residues. The CDR3 sequence: CASSPLEGGNQPQHF. CDR3 nucleotide sequence: TGCGCCAGCAGCCCACTCGAAGGAGGCAATCAGCCCCAGCATTTT.

In this sample, this clonotype is medium-sized. The gene calls are TRBV20-1 and TRBJ1-6; possible D gene TRBD1, 6 bases. The CDR3 totals 16 residues. Germline loops: CDR1 DFQATT, CDR2 SNEGSKA (reference sequence). Trimming took 0 bases from V and 7 from J, leaving 16 bases between them. This chain's CDR3 is CSARDYRAYKNSPLHF. The CDR3 DNA follows: TGCAGTGCTAGAGATTACAGGGCATACAAAAATTCACCCCTCCACTTT.

V is TRBV5-3 and J is TRBJ2-1, with a tentative D call TRBD2 (5 bases). TRBV5-3 is an ORF for which the function is uncertain. Trimming stripped 8 bases from V and 10 bases from J, with 16 bases between. This CDR3 is 12 amino acids long. CDR3 in DNA: TGTGCCAGCAGCAGGACTCCCAGCGAGCAGTTCTTC. Translation gives CASSRTPSEQFF.

This clonotype appeared once. Sequence at one end of the junction differs from germline and may be a read error. The V call is TRBV20-1, the J call TRBJ2-7, with D tentatively TRBD2 (5 bases). In germline, CDR1 is DFQATT, CDR2 SNEGSKA (reference sequence). This CDR3 has 15 residues. The CDR3 DNA reads TGCAGTGCTAGAGGGTGGGAGTTCCTCTCCTACGAGCCGTCCTTC. It is translated as CSARGWEFLSYEPSF.

A note on this clonotype: One junction end disagrees with the germline gene, perhaps due to a read error. V is TRBV2 and J is TRBJ1-6, with D unresolved. The CDR3 covers 11 residues. CDR1 and CDR2 from the germline V gene are SNHLY and FYNNEI. CDR3 sequence: CDSSADMAVHF. The CDR3 DNA is TGTGACAGCAGTGCAGACATGGCCGTACACTTT.

The V gene is TRBV19, the J gene TRBJ1-4; D might be TRBD1 (5 bases). Trimming shortened V by 6 bases and J by 7 bases, and 21 bases separated the two germline ends. CDR3 length equals 16 residues. Germline V CDR1 and CDR2: LNHDA, SQIVND (reference sequence). The chain's CDR3 is CASSVPGRSGGEKLFF. The CDR3 bases are TGTGCCAGTAGCGTCCCGGGACGTTCCGGGGGTGAAAAACTGTTTTTT. Drawing the rest from reference TRBV19 and TRBJ1-4, the complete variable domain is DGGITQSPKYLFRKEGQNVTLSCEQNLNHDAMYWYRQDPGQGLRLIYYSQIVNDFQKGDIAEGYSVSREKKESFPLTVTSAQKNPTAFYLCASSVPGRSGGEKLFFGSGTQLSVL.

This clonotype was counted many times. The chain combines TRBV19 with TRBJ2-2; 7 bases are shared with TRBD2. Trimming removed 3 bases from V and 7 bases from J; junction bases left unmatched: 5. This CDR3 has 14 residues. The germline V gene encodes CDR1 LNHDA and CDR2 SQIVND (reference sequence). This chain's CDR3 is CASSIWTSSGELFF. DNA of the CDR3: TGTGCCAGTAGTATTTGGACTAGTAGCGGGGAGCTGTTTTTT.

The sample holds many counts of this clonotype. V usage is TRBV12-3 or TRBV12-4 and J usage is TRBJ2-7, with 7 bases aligning to TRBD2. Trimming removed 8 bases from V and 1 base from J; junction bases left unmatched: 8. The CDR3 sequence is 14 residues long. CDR3 coding DNA: TGTGCCAGCCTCCCGGGGGGAGGGTCCTACGAGCAGTACTTC. Translated: CASLPGGGSYEQYF.

This clonotype was detected only a few times. This CDR3 is missing its conserved last phenylalanine or tryptophan, likely due to a read error. The gene calls are TRBV7-6 and TRBJ2-1; D not resolved. CDR3 length: 16 amino acids. Germline V gives CDR1 SGHVS, CDR2 FNYEAQ. In nucleotides, the CDR3 is TGTGCCAGCCGCTTGTTGGGAATATCCCCCTACAATGAGCAGTTCTCC. This sequence encodes CASRLLGISPYNEQFS.

The sample holds a few counts of this clonotype. The V call is TRBV27, the J call TRBJ1-1; D is perhaps TRBD1 (6 bases). There are 14 residues in the CDR3. The V gene's germline CDR1 is MNHEY and CDR2 SMNVEV (reference sequence). V was pared by 3 bases and J by 1 base, with 9 bases between. CDR3 in amino acids: CASSFRGRNTEAFF. In DNA, the CDR3 is TGTGCCAGCAGTTTTCGGGGGCGGAACACTGAAGCTTTCTTT.

To note about this clonotype: One junction end disagrees with the germline gene, perhaps due to a read error. The J gene is TRBJ2-3, the V gene TRBV5-8; D might be TRBD1 (5 bases). Germline loops: CDR1 SGHTS, CDR2 YDEGEE. This CDR3 has 16 residues. CDR3 protein: CASRPGPRADTDTPSF. DNA of the CDR3: TGTGCCAGCAGACCAGGCCCCCGGGCGGACACAGATACGCCGTCTTTT.

On this clonotype: A much larger clonotype is one base distant, so this may be a read error. This sequence joins TRBV27 and TRBJ2-3; TRBD1 agrees at 7 bases. Germline V gene lookup returns CDR1 MNHEY and CDR2 SMNVEV (reference sequence). The CDR3 contains 15 residues. The CDR3 DNA reads as TGTGCCAGCAGTGTATACAGGGGAAACACAGATACGGAGTATTTT. Its translation: CASSVYRGNTDTEYF.

As for this clonotype: Since the CDR3 does not end with the conserved phenylalanine or tryptophan, this likely comes from a read error. The limits of the CDR3 on the DNA are not certain, so only TCRdb's listed CDR3 is given. The genes are TRBV7-9 and TRBJ2-1; the D call TRBD1 from the table was never checked on the DNA. With termini counted, the CDR3 has 15 amino acids. The germline V gene has CDR1 SEHNR and CDR2 FQNEAQ (reference sequence). CDR3: CASSLGNGIYLEPCC.

Comment on this clonotype: One junction end disagrees with the germline gene, perhaps due to a read error. CDR3 sequence: CASSLSGQGDGCYNF. The CDR3 region has the DNA TGTGCCAGCAGTTTATCGGGACAGGGAGATGGATGCTACAACTTC. V and J are TRBV27 and TRBJ1-2, with 9 bases that match TRBD1. The CDR3 runs to 15 residues. Germline V gene data show CDR1 as MNHEY and CDR2 as SMNVEV (reference sequence).

The genes are TRBV7-9 and TRBJ2-7; D is tentatively TRBD1 or TRBD2 (5 bases each). Per germline, CDR1 SEHNR and CDR2 FQNEAQ (reference sequence). V was clipped by 0 bases and J by 3 bases, with 6 bases between them. The CDR3 runs 13 residues. CDR3 in amino acids: CASSLAGDYEQYV. Here the CDR3 DNA reads TGTGCCAGCAGCTTAGCGGGGGACTACGAGCAGTACGTC.